The next 4 T cell receptor beta chains were all read from a single sample in a study of read filtering for tumor transcriptome and immune sequencing. The library was built from roughly 400 ng RNA with molecular barcoded adaptors for alpha/delta and beta/gamma chains. TCRdb processed the reads anew with MiXCR; each CDR3 protein has one entry. The sample shows some 120,000 distinct CDR3 sequences, 13% of them seen only once. Specimen: a population of CD138-negative cells sorted from bone marrow. These receptors were obtained from a donor aged 40 or over with multiple myeloma.

This clonotype has more than one count but fewer than ten. The chain joins TRBV12-3 or TRBV12-4 to TRBJ2-2; D remains unclear. The CDR3 has 14 amino acids. The germline V and J ends were trimmed by 6 bases and 8 bases, with 16 bases remaining between them. In nucleotides, the CDR3 is TGTGCCAGCAGGTCCAGTGGAGCTGAAGGGGAGCTGTTTTTT. As protein: CASRSSGAEGELFF.

This clonotype showed up many times. The chain carries TRBV7-2 and TRBJ1-4; D remains unclear. Germline CDR1 reads SGHTA; CDR2 reads FQGNSA. This CDR3 region has 14 residues. Trimming pared 4 bases from V and 3 bases from J, leaving 9 bases between. The CDR3 nucleotides read TGTGCCAGCAGCTCCGAAAGGGCTAATGAAAAACTGTTTTTT. Protein: CASSSERANEKLFF.

This clonotype was recorded at least ten times. CDR3 region: CASSAGTGNTGELFF. The CDR3 DNA reads TGCGCCAGCAGCGCGGGGACAGGGAACACCGGGGAGCTGTTTTTT. The chain carries TRBV5-1 and TRBJ2-2; 8 bases agree with TRBD1. Unmatched junction bases numbered 3, after V lost 4 bases and J lost 1 base. Germline lookup yields CDR1 SGHRS and CDR2 YFSETQ. This CDR3 region has 15 residues.

This clonotype was observed many times. The chain carries TRBV27 and TRBJ2-1; TRBD2 agrees at 9 bases. The CDR3 contains 14 residues. Germline V gene sequence: CDR1 MNHEY, CDR2 SMNVEV (reference sequence). After removal of 6 bases from V and 8 bases from J, the junction contained 8 bases not matched to a gene. CDR3 sequence: CASSIAGGPYEQFF. CDR3 DNA: TGTGCCAGCAGCATCGCGGGGGGGCCCTATGAGCAGTTCTTC.